Here is one T cell receptor (beta chain) with its context. Its antigen is as yet unknown. The sample is drawn from a study of T cell repertoires in cytomegalovirus infection. Study details: Public TCR beta signatures were indicative of both CMV infection and a matching HLA type.

MiXCR was run by TCRdb on the reads, yielding one entry per CDR3 protein. The data hold roughly 920,000 distinct CDR3 sequences, with less than 40% observed a single time. V was pared by 0 bases and J by 0 bases, with 9 bases between. CDR1 is MGHRA, CDR2 YSYEKL, per germline. The CDR3 totals 16 residues. Study-wide findings and caveats: Clonotype analysis showed dominance of the ex vivo response by HLA-C-restricted CMV-specific TCR beta clonotypes.

The chain is built from TRBV4-1 and TRBJ1-3; D unresolved. The receptor comes from a human donor in good health (CMV status not recorded). Some clones in this sample may be carry-over from other donors' samples. Specimen: cultured CD8+ T cells from PBMCs, collected from culture after CMV antigen stimulation. CDR3 DNA sequence: TGCGCCAGCAGCCAAGATCGAGCGTTCTCTGGAAACACCATATATTTT. It codes for CASSQDRAFSGNTIYF.